A single sample is the source of the 23 T cell receptor beta chains below, sequenced in a study of shared clonotypes between healthy human individuals. This table comes from immunoSEQ multiplex PCR, and its TCRdb copy is limited to in-frame clones, with some not included. The sample holds approximately 250,000 clones; 50% to 80% are singletons and the top ten take around 10%. Sequenced input: memory CD4+ T cells sorted from blood. Described subset: CD45RA-negative fraction. Source of these receptors: a man aged 30-40 years in good health.

CDR3 DNA: TGTGCCTCACCCGGGGAATACAATGAGCAGTTCTTC. Its translation: CASPGEYNEQFF. The chain carries TRBV30 and TRBJ2-1, with D tentatively TRBD2 (5 bases). CDR1 and CDR2 (germline): GTSNPN, SVGIG (reference sequence). With 7 bases removed from V and 4 bases from J, the gap between germline ends came to 11 bases. This CDR3 contains 12 residues.

This clone has just a few counts. The chain combines TRBV30 with TRBJ1-1; D call uncertain. CDR1 and CDR2 from the germline V gene are GTSNPN and SVGIG (reference sequence). Deletions cut 2 bases from V and 1 base from J, with 8 bases between. CDR3 length equals 13 residues. The CDR3 sequence: CAWSNAENTEAFF. For the CDR3, the DNA is TGTGCCTGGAGTAACGCGGAGAACACTGAAGCTTTCTTT.

V usage is TRBV7-2 and J usage is TRBJ2-7; the match to TRBD2 covers 7 bases. Germline CDR1 and CDR2: SGHTA and FQGNSA. The CDR3 runs to 15 residues. V shed 5 bases, J shed 3 bases, and the junction held 10 bases outside the gene matches. The CDR3, as DNA: TGTGCCAGCAGCCCCGAGCGGGGCGCCCTCTACGAGCAGTACTTC. This codes for CASSPERGALYEQYF.

The gene calls are TRBV2 and TRBJ2-2; D gene unclear. This CDR3 is built from 14 residues. Germline V gives CDR1 SNHLY, CDR2 FYNNEI. With 6 bases removed from V and 5 bases from J, the gap between germline ends came to 13 bases. CDR3 amino acids: CASRTLLDTGELFF. The CDR3 nucleotides read TGTGCCAGCAGAACGTTATTAGATACCGGGGAGCTGTTTTTT.

The rearrangement joins TRBV4-3 to TRBJ2-5; D is undetermined. V lost 4 bases and J 3 bases, leaving 15 bases between the germline ends. This CDR3 comprises 15 residues. Per germline, CDR1 LGHNA and CDR2 YSLEER. The CDR3 DNA reads TGCGCCAGCAGCCCGTCCGTAAGAGAGAAAGAGACCCAGTACTTC. Encoded protein: CASSPSVREKETQYF.

The chain links TRBV18 to TRBJ2-3, with a possible D match to TRBD1 (6 bases). CDR3 length: 17 residues. Trimming left V 4 bases short and J 0 bases short, with 17 bases between. Germline V gene lookup returns CDR1 KGHSH and CDR2 LQKENI. The CDR3 spells CASSLYIVGASTDTQYF. The CDR3 coding sequence is TGTGCCAGCTCACTTTACATAGTGGGGGCTAGCACAGATACGCAGTATTTT.

This clone was observed a handful of times. V usage is TRBV11-2 and J usage is TRBJ2-7, with D perhaps being TRBD1 or TRBD2 (6 bases each). The CDR3 is 13 residues long. The germline gives CDR1 SGHAT, CDR2 FQNNGV. V was trimmed by 5 bases and J by 6 bases, leaving 14 bases between them. This CDR3 is CASSRPPGAEQYF. The CDR3 DNA reads TGTGCCAGCAGCCGCCCTCCGGGGGCCGAGCAGTACTTC.

The chain employs TRBV5-6 and TRBJ2-3, with 8 bases lining up with TRBD2. Trimming took 2 bases from V and 0 from J; bases not matched to a gene: 5. The CDR3 length is 16 residues. CDR1 and CDR2 (germline): SGHDT, YYEEEE. The CDR3: CASSFSGTRSTDTQYF. CDR3 nucleotides: TGTGCCAGCAGCTTCAGCGGGACTAGAAGCACAGATACGCAGTATTTT.

The chain couples TRBV2 to TRBJ1-2, with 10 nucleotides matching TRBD1. The germline gives CDR1 SNHLY, CDR2 FYNNEI. V gave up 10 bases and J gave up 4 bases; unmatched junction bases: 6. The CDR3 loop spans 13 amino acids. CDR3 sequence: CATGQGVGYGYTF. Here the CDR3 DNA reads TGTGCCACCGGACAGGGGGTGGGCTATGGCTACACCTTC.

The chain couples TRBV5-4 to TRBJ2-3, with 8 bases aligning to TRBD2. The junction had 4 bases not matched to a gene; V was cut back by 3 bases and J by 1 base. Germline V lookup: CDR1 SGHNT, CDR2 YYREEE (reference sequence). CDR3 length equals 15 residues. In DNA, the CDR3 is TGTGCCAGCAGCTCGGGACTAGGCGGCACAGATACGCAGTATTTT. Its translation is CASSSGLGGTDTQYF. The whole variable domain, filled in from reference TRBV5-4 and TRBJ2-3, reads ETGVTQSPTHLIKTRGQQVTLRCSSQSGHNTVSWYQQALGQGPQFIFQYYREEENGRGNFPPRFSGLQFPNYSSELNVNALELDDSALYLCASSSGLGGTDTQYFGPGTRLTVL.

V is TRBV28 and J is TRBJ2-7, with D perhaps matching TRBD1 (6 bases). The length of the CDR3 is 14 residues. V was pared by 10 bases and J by 3 bases, with 19 bases between. Germline values: CDR1 MDHEN, CDR2 SYDVKM. DNA for the CDR3: TGTGCCACCACCCACGGGACACTGGGCTACGAGCAGTACTTC. It yields the protein CATTHGTLGYEQYF.

The chain couples TRBV5-1 to TRBJ2-3, with D perhaps being TRBD1 or TRBD2 (7 bases each). Germline assignment: CDR1 SGHRS and CDR2 YFSETQ. The CDR3 loop spans 18 amino acids. Trimming cost V 2 bases and J 3 bases, with 22 bases left between them. The CDR3 loop reads CASSFGTVAGAATDTQYF. The DNA of the CDR3 is TGCGCCAGCAGCTTCGGGACAGTAGCGGGTGCCGCGACAGATACGCAGTATTTT. Complete variable domain (other parts from reference TRBV5-1 and TRBJ2-3): KAGVTQTPRYLIKTRGQQVTLSCSPISGHRSVSWYQQTPGQGLQFLFEYFSETQRNKGNFPGRFSGRQFSNSRSEMNVSTLELGDSALYLCASSFGTVAGAATDTQYFGPGTRLTVL.

With respect to this clone: Compared with germline, one end of the junction differs, possibly owing to a read error. For the CDR3, the DNA is TGTGCCAGCAACTTAGATCCCCCAGGGGGATACACAGATACGCAGTATTTT. Its translation: CASNLDPPGGYTDTQYF. The chain joins TRBV11-2 to TRBJ2-3, with 7 positions matching TRBD1. There are 17 residues in the CDR3. CDR1 is SGHAT and CDR2 is FQNNGV in the germline V gene.

The gene calls are TRBV19 and TRBJ1-5; TRBD1 matches at 9 bases. With V trimmed by 7 bases and J by 6 bases, 10 bases remained unmatched. This CDR3 contains 15 residues. CDR1 is LNHDA, CDR2 SQIVND, per germline (reference sequence). In DNA, the CDR3 is TGTGCCAGTACCGCCAGGACAGGGGTCGGTCAGCCCCAGCATTTT. This codes for CASTARTGVGQPQHF.

The chain joins TRBV6-1 to TRBJ2-7; D is perhaps TRBD1 (6 bases). V lost 4 bases, J lost 3 bases, and 16 bases lay in between. The CDR3 length is 15 residues. Germline V CDR1 and CDR2: MNHNS, SASEGT. CDR3 in DNA: TGTGCCAGCAGTGCGGGACAAAAGAACCTCTACGAGCAGTACTTC. It yields the protein CASSAGQKNLYEQYF.

The V call is TRBV5-1, the J call TRBJ2-3; D uncertain. Germline V CDR1 and CDR2: SGHRS, YFSETQ. The CDR3 covers 14 residues. Trimming stripped 3 bases from V and 2 bases from J, with 10 bases between. The DNA for the CDR3 is TGCGCCAGCAGCTCGAGGACCGCCACAGATACGCAGTATTTT. Translation gives CASSSRTATDTQYF.

The chain recombines TRBV7-2 with TRBJ2-5; 14 nucleotides align to TRBD2. The CDR3 contains 17 residues. V lost 1 base and J lost 5; bases outside the gene matches: 6. CDR1 SGHTA and CDR2 FQGNSA come from the germline V gene. In nucleotides, the CDR3 is TGTGCCAGCAGCTTAGATTCGGGACTAGCGGGAGCGGAGACCCAGTACTTC. It specifies CASSLDSGLAGAETQYF.

This clone was counted only a few times. This chain uses TRBV7-6 with TRBJ2-7, with 7 bases that match TRBD2. CDR3 length equals 15 residues. After removal of 0 bases from V and 2 bases from J, the junction contained 4 bases not matched to a gene. Per germline, CDR1 SGHVS and CDR2 FNYEAQ. The CDR3 DNA reads TGTGCCAGCAGCTTAGCGTCCAGCGGGACCTACGAGCAGTACTTC. Its protein is CASSLASSGTYEQYF.

This clone was observed a handful of times. The CDR3 sequence is CASSFGTGDGYTF. In nucleotides, the CDR3 is TGTGCCAGCAGCTTCGGGACGGGAGATGGCTACACCTTC. This chain links TRBV7-9 with TRBJ1-2, with D maybe TRBD1 (5 bases). From germline, CDR1 is SEHNR and CDR2 FQNEAQ (reference sequence). This CDR3 spans 13 amino acids. V was pared by 3 bases and J by 6 bases, with 11 bases between.

The rearrangement uses TRBV19 and TRBJ1-1, with D uncertain. V was shortened by 6 bases and J by 2 bases, with 19 bases between the two germline ends. The germline V gene encodes CDR1 LNHDA and CDR2 SQIVND (reference sequence). This CDR3 is built from 16 residues. CDR3 loop: CASRRLTPSINTEAFF. CDR3 in DNA: TGTGCCAGTAGACGCCTGACCCCGTCTATAAACACTGAAGCTTTCTTT.

CDR3 sequence reads: CASRVRAGETQYF. The CDR3 region has the DNA TGTGCCAGCAGGGTCAGGGCGGGAGAGACCCAGTACTTC. V usage is TRBV25-1 and J usage is TRBJ2-5; D tentatively reads TRBD1 or TRBD2 (5 bases each). CDR1 MGHDK and CDR2 SYGVNS come from the germline V gene. The CDR3 has 13 amino acids. Trimming removed 6 bases from V and 4 bases from J, with 12 bases in between. Combining the CDR3 with reference TRBV25-1 and TRBJ2-5 gives the whole variable domain EADIYQTPRYLVIGTGKKITLECSQTMGHDKMYWYQQDPGMELHLIHYSYGVNSTEKGDLSSESTVSRIRTEHFPLTLESARPSHTSQYLCASRVRAGETQYFGPGTRLLVL.

The J gene is TRBJ2-3, the V gene TRBV9, with a tentative D call TRBD1 (6 bases). V lost 2 bases to trimming and J lost 3 bases, with 13 bases between them. This CDR3 is built from 15 residues. The germline CDR1 and CDR2 sequences are SGDLS and YYNGEE. This CDR3 reads CASSVRQVETDTQYF. The CDR3 bases are TGTGCCAGCAGCGTTCGACAGGTCGAAACAGATACGCAGTATTTT.

This clone turned up a few times. The chain combines TRBV5-4 with TRBJ2-1; 11 bases align to TRBD2. CDR3 size: 15 residues. Germline loops: CDR1 SGHNT, CDR2 YYREEE (reference sequence). The V gene end was trimmed by 4 bases and the J gene end by 6 bases; junction bases not matched to a gene: 6. CDR3 in DNA: TGTGCCAGCAGCCTTATAGCGGGGGGGATCAATGAGCAGTTCTTC. It is translated as CASSLIAGGINEQFF.